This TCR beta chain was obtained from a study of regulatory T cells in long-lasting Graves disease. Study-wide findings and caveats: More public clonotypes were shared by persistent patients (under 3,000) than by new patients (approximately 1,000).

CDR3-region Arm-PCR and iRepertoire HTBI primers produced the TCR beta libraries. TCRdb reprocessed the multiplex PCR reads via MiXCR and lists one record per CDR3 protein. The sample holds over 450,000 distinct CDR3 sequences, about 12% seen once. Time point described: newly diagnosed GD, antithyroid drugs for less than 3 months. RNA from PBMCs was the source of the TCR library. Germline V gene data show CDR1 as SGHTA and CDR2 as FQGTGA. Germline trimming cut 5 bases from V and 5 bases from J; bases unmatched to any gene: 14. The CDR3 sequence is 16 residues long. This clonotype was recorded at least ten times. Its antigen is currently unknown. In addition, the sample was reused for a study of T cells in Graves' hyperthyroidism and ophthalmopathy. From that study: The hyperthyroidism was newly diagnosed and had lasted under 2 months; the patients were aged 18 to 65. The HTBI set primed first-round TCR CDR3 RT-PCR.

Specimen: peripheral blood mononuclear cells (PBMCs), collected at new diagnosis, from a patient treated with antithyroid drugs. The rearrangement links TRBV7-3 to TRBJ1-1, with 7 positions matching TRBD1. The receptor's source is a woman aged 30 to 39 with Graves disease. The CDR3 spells CASSRLIGGVDTEAFF. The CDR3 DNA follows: TGTGCCAGCAGCCGACTTATAGGGGGCGTCGATACTGAAGCTTTCTTT.